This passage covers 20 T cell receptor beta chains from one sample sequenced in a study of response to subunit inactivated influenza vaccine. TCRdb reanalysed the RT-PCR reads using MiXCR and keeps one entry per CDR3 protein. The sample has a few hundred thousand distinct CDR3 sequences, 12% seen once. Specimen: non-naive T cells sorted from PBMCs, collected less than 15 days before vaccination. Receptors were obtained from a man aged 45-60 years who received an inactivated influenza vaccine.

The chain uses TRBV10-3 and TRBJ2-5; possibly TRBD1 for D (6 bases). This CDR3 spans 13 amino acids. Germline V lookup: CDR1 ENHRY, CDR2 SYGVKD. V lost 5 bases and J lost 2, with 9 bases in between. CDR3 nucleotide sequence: TGTGCCATCAGTCCCGGGACACAAGAGACCCAGTACTTC. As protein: CAISPGTQETQYF.

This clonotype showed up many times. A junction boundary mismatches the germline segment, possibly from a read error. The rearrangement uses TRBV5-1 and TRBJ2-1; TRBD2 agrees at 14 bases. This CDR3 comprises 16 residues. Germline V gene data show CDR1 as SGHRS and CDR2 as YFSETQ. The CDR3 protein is CASSLGTSGGYNEQFF. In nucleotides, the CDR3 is TGTGCCAGCAGCTTAGGGACTAGCGGGGGTTACAATGAGCAGTTCTTC.

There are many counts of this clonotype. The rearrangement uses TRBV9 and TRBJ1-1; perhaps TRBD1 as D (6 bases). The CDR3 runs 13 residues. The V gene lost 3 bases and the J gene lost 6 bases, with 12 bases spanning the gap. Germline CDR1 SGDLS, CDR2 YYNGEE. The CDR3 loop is CASSGGGRPEAFF. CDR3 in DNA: TGTGCCAGCAGCGGAGGGGGTCGCCCTGAAGCTTTCTTT.

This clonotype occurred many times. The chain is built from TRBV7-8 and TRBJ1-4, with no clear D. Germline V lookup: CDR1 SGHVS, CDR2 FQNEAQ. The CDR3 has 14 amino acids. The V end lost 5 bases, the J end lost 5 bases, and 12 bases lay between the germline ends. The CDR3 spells CASSLKLKNEKLFF. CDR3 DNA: TGTGCCAGCAGCCTCAAACTAAAAAATGAAAAACTGTTTTTT.

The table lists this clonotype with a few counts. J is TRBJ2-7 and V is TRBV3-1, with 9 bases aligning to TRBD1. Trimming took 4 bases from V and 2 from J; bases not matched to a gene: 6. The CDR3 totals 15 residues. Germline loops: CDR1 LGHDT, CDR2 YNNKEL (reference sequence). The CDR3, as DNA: TGTGCCAGCAGCCCCACAGGGGGCATGACCTACGAGCAGTACTTC. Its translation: CASSPTGGMTYEQYF.

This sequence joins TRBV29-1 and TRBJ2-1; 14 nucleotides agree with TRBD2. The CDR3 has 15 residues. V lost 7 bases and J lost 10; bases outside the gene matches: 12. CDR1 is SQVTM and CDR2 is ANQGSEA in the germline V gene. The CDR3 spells CSAPGTSGRTGEQFF. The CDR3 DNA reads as TGCAGCGCACCCGGGACTAGCGGGAGAACTGGGGAGCAGTTCTTC.

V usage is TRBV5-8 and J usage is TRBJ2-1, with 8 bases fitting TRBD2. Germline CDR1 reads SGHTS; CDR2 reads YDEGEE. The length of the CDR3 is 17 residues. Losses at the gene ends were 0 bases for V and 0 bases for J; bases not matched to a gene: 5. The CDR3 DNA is TGTGCCAGCAGCTTGGCAGGACTAGCCCTCTCCTACAATGAGCAGTTCTTC. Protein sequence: CASSLAGLALSYNEQFF. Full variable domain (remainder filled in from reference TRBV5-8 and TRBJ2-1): EAGVTQSPTHLIKTRGQQATLRCSPISGHTSVYWYQQALGLGLQFLLWYDEGEERNRGNFPPRFSGRQFPNYSSELNVNALELEDSALYLCASSLAGLALSYNEQFFGPGTRLTVL.

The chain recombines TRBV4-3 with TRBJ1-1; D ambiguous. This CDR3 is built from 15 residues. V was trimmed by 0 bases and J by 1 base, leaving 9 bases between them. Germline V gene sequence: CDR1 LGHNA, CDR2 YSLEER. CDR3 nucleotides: TGCGCCAGCAGCCAAGATAGGAGTTGGAACACTGAAGCTTTCTTT. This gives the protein CASSQDRSWNTEAFF.

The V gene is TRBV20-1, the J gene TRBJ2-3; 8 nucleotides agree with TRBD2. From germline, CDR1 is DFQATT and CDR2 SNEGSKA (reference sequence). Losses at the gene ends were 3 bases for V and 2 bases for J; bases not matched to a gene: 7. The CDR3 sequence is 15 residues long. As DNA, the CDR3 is TGCAGTGCTAGCGGGGGGGCCAGGTTCACAGATACGCAGTATTTT. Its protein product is CSASGGARFTDTQYF.

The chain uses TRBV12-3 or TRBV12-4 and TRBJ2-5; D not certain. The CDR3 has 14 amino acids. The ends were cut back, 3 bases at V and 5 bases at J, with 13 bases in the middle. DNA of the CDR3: TGTGCCAGCAGTTTTGGGCCCCCTTTGGAGACCCAGTACTTC. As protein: CASSFGPPLETQYF.

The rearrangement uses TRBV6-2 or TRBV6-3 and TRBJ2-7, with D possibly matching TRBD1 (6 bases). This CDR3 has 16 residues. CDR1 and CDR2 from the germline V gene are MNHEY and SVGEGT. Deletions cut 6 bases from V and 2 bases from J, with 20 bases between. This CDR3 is CASRHLTGGSTYEQYF. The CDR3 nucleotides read TGTGCCAGCAGACACCTGACAGGCGGATCTACCTACGAGCAGTACTTC.

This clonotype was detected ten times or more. CDR3: CASRQGGEQFF. CDR3 in DNA: TGCGCCAGCCGACAGGGCGGTGAGCAGTTCTTC. The chain uses TRBV5-1 and TRBJ2-1, with TRBD1 matching over 7 bases. The V segment lost 7 bases and the J segment 9 bases; nucleotides outside the gene matches: 4. Germline V gene lookup returns CDR1 SGHRS and CDR2 YFSETQ. This CDR3 region has 11 residues. The variable domain in full, with the rest retrieved from reference TRBV5-1 and TRBJ2-1, is KAGVTQTPRYLIKTRGQQVTLSCSPISGHRSVSWYQQTPGQGLQFLFEYFSETQRNKGNFPGRFSGRQFSNSRSEMNVSTLELGDSALYLCASRQGGEQFFGPGTRLTVL.

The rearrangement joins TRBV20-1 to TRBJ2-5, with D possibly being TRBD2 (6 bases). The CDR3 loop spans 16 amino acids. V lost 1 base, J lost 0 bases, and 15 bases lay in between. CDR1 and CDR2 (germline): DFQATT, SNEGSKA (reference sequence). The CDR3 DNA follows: TGCAGTGCTAGAGGGGGTAGCGGAGCGTACCAAGAGACCCAGTACTTC. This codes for CSARGGSGAYQETQYF.

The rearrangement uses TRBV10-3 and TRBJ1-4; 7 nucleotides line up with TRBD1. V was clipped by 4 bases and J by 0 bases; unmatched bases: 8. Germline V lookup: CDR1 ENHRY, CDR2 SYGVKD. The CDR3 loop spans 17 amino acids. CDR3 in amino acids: CAISGQGNGPTNEKLFF. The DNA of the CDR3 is TGTGCCATCAGTGGACAGGGAAACGGTCCAACTAATGAAAAACTGTTTTTT.

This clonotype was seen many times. The chain's CDR3 is CATSRTLGTSRHPSTDTQYF. DNA of the CDR3: TGTGCCACCAGCAGGACCTTAGGGACTAGCCGGCATCCTAGCACAGATACGCAGTATTTT. The chain links TRBV15 to TRBJ2-3; 9 bases are shared with TRBD2. Germline CDR1 LNHNV, CDR2 YYDKDF (reference sequence). Unmatched junction bases numbered 16, after V lost 3 bases and J lost 0 bases. The CDR3 length is 20 residues.

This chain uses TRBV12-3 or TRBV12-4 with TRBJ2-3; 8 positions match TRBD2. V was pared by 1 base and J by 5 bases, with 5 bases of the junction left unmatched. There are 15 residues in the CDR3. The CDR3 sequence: CASSLGGLVIDTQYF. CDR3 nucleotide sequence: TGTGCCAGCAGTTTAGGGGGACTAGTAATAGATACGCAGTATTTT.

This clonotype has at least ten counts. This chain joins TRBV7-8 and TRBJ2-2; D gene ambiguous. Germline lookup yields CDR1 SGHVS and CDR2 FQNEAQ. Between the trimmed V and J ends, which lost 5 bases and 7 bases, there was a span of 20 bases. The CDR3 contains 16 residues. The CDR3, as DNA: TGTGCCAGCAGCCCCGGGCCTAGAACTTTAGGCGGGGAGCTGTTTTTT. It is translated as CASSPGPRTLGGELFF.

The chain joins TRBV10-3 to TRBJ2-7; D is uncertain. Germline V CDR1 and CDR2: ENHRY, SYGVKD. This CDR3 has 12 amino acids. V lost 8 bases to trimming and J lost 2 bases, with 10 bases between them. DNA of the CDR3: TGTGCCATCGCAAGGGAAACCTACGAGCAGTACTTC. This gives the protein CAIARETYEQYF.

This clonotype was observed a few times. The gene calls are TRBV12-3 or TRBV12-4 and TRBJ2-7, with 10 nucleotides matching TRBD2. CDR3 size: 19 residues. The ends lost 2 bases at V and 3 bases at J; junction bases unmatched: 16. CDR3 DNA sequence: TGTGCCAGCAGTTTAAGAGCGGGAGGGCTACAGGGAGGGAACTACGAGCAGTACTTC. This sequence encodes CASSLRAGGLQGGNYEQYF.

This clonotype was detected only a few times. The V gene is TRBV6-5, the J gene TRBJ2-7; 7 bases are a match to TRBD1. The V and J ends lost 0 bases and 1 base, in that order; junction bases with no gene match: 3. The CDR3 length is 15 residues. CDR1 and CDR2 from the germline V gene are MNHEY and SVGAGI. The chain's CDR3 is CASSYSKQGSYEQYF. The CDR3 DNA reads TGTGCCAGCAGTTACTCGAAACAGGGGTCCTACGAGCAGTACTTC.